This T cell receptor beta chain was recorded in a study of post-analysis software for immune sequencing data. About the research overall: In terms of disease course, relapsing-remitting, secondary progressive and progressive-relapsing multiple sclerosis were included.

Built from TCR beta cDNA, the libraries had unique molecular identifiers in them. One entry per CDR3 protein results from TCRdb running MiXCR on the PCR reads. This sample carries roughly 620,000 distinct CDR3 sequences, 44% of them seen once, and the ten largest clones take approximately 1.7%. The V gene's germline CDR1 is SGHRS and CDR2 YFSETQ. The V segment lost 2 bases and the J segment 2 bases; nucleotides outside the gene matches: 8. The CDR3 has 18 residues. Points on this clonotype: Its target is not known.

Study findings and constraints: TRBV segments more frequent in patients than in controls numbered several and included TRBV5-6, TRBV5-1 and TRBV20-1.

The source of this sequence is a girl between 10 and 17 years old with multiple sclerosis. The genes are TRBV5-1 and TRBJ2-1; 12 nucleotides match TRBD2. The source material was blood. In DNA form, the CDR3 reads TGCGCCAGCAGCTTTTCTAGCGGGGGGGCGGGTCCCTACAATGAGCAGTTCTTC. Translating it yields CASSFSSGGAGPYNEQFF.